This entry features one T cell receptor (beta chain) sequence. This specimen belongs to a study of PD-1 blockade in mismatch repair-deficient tumors. Sequenced by immunoSEQ multiplex PCR; TCRdb stores in-frame clones only, minus some. Counted here are tens of thousands of clones, about 84% occurring once; the ten biggest clones make up roughly 2.7%. With 0 bases removed from V and 4 bases from J, the gap between germline ends came to 15 bases. Germline assignment: CDR1 MNHNS and CDR2 SASEGT. The CDR3 covers 16 residues. Sequencing was performed on peripheral blood, taken 12 weeks after starting pembrolizumab. The genes are TRBV6-1 and TRBJ1-2, with D perhaps TRBD1 (5 bases). This clonotype was obtained from an adult with mismatch repair-deficient cancer. The CDR3 region has the DNA TGTGCCAGCAGTGAAGCGAGCAGGGCGCGCGTCTATGGCTACACCTTC. It specifies CASSEASRARVYGYTF.